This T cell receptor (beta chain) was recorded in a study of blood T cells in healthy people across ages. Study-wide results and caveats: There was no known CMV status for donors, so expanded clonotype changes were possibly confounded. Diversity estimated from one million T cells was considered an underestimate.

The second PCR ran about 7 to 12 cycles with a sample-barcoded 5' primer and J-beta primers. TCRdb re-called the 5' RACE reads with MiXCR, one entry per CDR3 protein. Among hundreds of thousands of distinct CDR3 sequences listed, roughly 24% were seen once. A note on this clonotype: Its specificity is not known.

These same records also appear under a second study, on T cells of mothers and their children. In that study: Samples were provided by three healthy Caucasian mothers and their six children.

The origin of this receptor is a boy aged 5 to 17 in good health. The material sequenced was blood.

CDR3 loop: CASRAGSTYEQYF. Here the CDR3 DNA reads TGTGCCAGCAGGGCAGGGTCGACCTACGAGCAGTACTTC. The V call is TRBV2, the J call TRBJ2-1; the D gene is possibly TRBD1 (5 bases). The better agreement between TRBJ2-7 and the DNA end casts doubt on the J call. The CDR3 has 13 residues. Per the germline V gene, CDR1 is SNHLY and CDR2 is FYNNEI.